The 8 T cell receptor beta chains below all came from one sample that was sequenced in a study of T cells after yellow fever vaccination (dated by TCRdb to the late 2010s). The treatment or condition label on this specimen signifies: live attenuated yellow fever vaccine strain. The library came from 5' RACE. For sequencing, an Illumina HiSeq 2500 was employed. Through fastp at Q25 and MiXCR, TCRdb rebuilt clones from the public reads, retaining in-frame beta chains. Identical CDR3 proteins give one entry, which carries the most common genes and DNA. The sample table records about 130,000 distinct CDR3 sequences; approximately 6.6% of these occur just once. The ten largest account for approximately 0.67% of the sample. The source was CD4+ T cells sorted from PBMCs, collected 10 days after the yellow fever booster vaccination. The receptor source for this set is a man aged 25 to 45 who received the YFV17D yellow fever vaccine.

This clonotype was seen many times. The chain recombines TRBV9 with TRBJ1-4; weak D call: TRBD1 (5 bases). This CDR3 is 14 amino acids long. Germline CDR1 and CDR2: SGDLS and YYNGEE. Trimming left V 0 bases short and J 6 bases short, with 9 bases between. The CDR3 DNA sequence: TGTGCCAGCAGCGTAGGAACGACAGATGAAAAACTGTTTTTT. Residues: CASSVGTTDEKLFF. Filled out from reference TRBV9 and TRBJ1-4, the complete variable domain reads DSGVTQTPKHLITATGQRVTLRCSPRSGDLSVYWYQQSLDQGLQFLIQYYNGEERAKGNILERFSAQQFPDLHSELNLSSLELGDSALYFCASSVGTTDEKLFFGSGTQLSVL.

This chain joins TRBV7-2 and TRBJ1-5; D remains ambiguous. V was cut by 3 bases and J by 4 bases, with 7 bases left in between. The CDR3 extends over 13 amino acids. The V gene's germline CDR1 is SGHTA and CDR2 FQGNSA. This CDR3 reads CASSLDPNQPQHF. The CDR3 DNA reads TGTGCCAGCAGCTTGGACCCGAATCAGCCCCAGCATTTT.

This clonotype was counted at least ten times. The CDR3 is CASIRDPSNYEQYF. DNA of the CDR3: TGTGCCAGCATCCGGGACCCCAGCAACTACGAGCAGTACTTC. V and J are TRBV6-5 and TRBJ2-7; D assignment may be TRBD1 or TRBD2 (5 bases each). CDR1 is MNHEY and CDR2 is SVGAGI in the germline V gene. This CDR3 region has 14 residues. The V end was cut by 7 bases, the J end by 3 bases, with 16 bases between.

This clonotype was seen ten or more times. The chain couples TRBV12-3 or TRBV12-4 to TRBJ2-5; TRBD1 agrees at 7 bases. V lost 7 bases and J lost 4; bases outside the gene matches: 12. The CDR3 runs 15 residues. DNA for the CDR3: TGTGCCAGCACGCCCGGTACAGGGGTCGGAGAGACCCAGTACTTC. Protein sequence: CASTPGTGVGETQYF.

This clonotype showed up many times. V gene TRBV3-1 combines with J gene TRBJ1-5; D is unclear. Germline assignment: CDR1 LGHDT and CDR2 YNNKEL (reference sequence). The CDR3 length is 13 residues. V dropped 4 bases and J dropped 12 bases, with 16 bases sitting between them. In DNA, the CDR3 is TGTGCCAGCAGCCTCGCTGGGAGGGCCCACCAGCATTTT. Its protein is CASSLAGRAHQHF.

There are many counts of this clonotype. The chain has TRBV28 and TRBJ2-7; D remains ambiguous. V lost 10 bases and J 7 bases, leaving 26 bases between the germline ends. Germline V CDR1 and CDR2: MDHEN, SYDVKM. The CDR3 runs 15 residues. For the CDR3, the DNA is TGTGCCATCACCCAGAGGACCGCTCTTGATGGGGAGCAGTACTTC. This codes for CAITQRTALDGEQYF.

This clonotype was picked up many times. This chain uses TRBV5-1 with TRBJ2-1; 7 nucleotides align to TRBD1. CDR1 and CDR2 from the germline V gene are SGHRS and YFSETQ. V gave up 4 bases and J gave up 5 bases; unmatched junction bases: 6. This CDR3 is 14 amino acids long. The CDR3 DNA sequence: TGCGCCAGCAGCCCCGGGACAGCTCACAATGAGCAGTTCTTC. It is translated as CASSPGTAHNEQFF.

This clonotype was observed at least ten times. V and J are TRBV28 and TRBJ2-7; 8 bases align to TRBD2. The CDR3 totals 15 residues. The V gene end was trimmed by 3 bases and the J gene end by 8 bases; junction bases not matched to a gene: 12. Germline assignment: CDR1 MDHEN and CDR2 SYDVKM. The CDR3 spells CASSLGLAGLSKQYF. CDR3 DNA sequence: TGTGCCAGCAGTTTGGGGCTAGCGGGCCTAAGTAAGCAGTACTTC.